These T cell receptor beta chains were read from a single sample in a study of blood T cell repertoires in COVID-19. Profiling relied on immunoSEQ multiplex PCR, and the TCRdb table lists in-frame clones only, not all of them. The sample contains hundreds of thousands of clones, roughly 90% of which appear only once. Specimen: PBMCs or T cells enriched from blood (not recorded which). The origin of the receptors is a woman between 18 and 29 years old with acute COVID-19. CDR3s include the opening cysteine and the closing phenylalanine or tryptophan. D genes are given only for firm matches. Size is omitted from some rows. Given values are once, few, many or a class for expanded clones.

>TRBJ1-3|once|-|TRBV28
CASKGGNSGNTIYF
TGTGCCAGCAAAGGCGGGAACTCTGGAAACACCATATATTTT
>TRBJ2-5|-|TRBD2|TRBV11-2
CASSSLGLAGEETQYF
TGTGCCAGCAGCTCATTAGGACTAGCGGGAGAAGAGACCCAGTACTTC
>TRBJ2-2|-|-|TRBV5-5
CASSSHITHTGELFF
TGTGCCAGCAGCTCACATATTACCCACACCGGGGAGCTGTTTTTT
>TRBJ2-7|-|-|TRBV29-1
CSVEGADRSYEQYF
TGCAGCGTTGAGGGGGCGGACCGCTCCTACGAGCAGTACTTC
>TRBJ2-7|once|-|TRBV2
CASPVQGPISYEQYF
TGTGCCAGCCCCGTACAGGGCCCCATATCCTACGAGCAGTACTTC
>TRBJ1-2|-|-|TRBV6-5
CASSLTNYGYTF
TGTGCCAGCAGTCTAACTAACTATGGCTACACCTTC
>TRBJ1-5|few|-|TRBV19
CASSKGLMEGNQPQHF
TGTGCCAGTAGTAAGGGCCTTATGGAGGGCAATCAGCCCCAGCATTTT
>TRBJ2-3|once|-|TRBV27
CASRASGPSTDTQYF
TGTGCCAGCAGGGCCAGCGGGCCTAGCACAGATACGCAGTATTTT
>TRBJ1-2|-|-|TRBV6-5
CASSYSPGSNYGYTF
TGTGCCAGCAGTTACTCGCCAGGGTCTAACTATGGCTACACCTTC
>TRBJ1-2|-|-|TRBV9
CASSLTSWVANHGYTF
TGTGCCAGCAGCCTAACTAGTTGGGTCGCTAACCATGGCTACACCTTC
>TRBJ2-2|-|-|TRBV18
CASSPRGNTGELFF
TGTGCCAGCTCACCCAGGGGAAACACCGGGGAGCTGTTTTTT
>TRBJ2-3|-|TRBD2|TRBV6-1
CASSETSGDGTDTQYF
TGTGCCAGCAGTGAAACTAGCGGGGATGGCACAGATACGCAGTATTTT
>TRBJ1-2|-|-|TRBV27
CASSLQGDSYGYTF
TGTGCCAGCAGTTTACAGGGTGATAGTTATGGCTACACCTTC
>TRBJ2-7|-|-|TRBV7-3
CASSHGGLYEQYF
TGTGCCAGCAGCCACGGGGGTCTCTACGAGCAGTACTTC
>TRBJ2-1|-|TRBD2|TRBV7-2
CASSFTSGRAGEQFF
TGTGCCAGCAGCTTTACTAGCGGGAGGGCAGGTGAGCAGTTCTTC
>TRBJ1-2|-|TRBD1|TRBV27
CASTSGQGRGNYGYTF
TGTGCCAGCACCTCAGGACAGGGGCGAGGGAACTACGGCTACACCTTC